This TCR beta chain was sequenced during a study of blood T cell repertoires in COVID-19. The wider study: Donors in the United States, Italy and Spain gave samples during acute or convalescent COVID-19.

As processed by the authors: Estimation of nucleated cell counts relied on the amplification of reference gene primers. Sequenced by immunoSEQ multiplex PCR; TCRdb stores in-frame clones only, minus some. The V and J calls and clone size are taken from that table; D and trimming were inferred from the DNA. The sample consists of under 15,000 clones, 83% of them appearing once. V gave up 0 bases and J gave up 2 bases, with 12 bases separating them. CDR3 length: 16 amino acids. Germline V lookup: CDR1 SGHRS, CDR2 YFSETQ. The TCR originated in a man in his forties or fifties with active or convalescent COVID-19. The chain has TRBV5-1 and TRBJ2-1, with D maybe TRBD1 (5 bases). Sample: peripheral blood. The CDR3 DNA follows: TGCGCCAGCAGCTTGGGGCAGGGTAGGACCTACAATGAGCAGTTCTTC. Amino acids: CASSLGQGRTYNEQFF.